This T cell receptor beta chain was observed in a study of cytomegalovirus exposure and HLA in healthy donors. Study conclusions and caveats: Cytomegalovirus association was listed for 150 or so TCR beta chains. Most TCR sequences were uncommon, yet certain public TCRs appeared in many donors.

Of note for this clone: Its antigen remains unknown.

The donors were members of the validation cohort comprising over a hundred subjects, separate from the approximately 710-subject first cohort. The data were produced by immunoSEQ multiplex PCR, yet TCRdb's version contains in-frame clones alone and is incomplete. The sample includes fewer than 350,000 clones, 85% to 90% seen only once; the top ten take approximately 0.9%. CDR3 length equals 14 residues. CDR1 and CDR2 (germline): MNHEY, SMNVEV (reference sequence). With 5 bases removed from V and 1 base from J, the gap between germline ends came to 11 bases. Sequenced: PBMCs. The genes are TRBV27 and TRBJ1-2; D call uncertain. The receptor was derived from a young woman in good health and CMV-seronegative. The CDR3 loop is CASSPYGDNYGYTF. CDR3 in DNA: TGTGCCAGCAGTCCGTACGGGGATAACTATGGCTACACCTTC.